The 12 T cell receptor beta chains below were found in one sample sequenced in a study of OX40 agonist ivuxolimab in advanced cancers. Library preparation used the immunoSEQ multiplex PCR assay. TCRdb limited this immuneACCESS table to in-frame rearrangements with V and J called. A share of clones is missing; checked studies link under half to unresolved V genes, and the rest is unexplained. This sample lists 59,000 or so clones; roughly 80% were detected once. The ten top clones hold more than 3% of the sample. The source material was CD4+ or CD8+ T cells sorted from blood, sampled in a trial of the OX40 agonist ivuxolimab. The receptor set was obtained from an adult with an advanced solid tumor such as melanoma, head and neck, liver or kidney cancer.

This chain connects TRBV5-1 to TRBJ2-7, with TRBD2 matching over 7 bases. V lost 0 bases, J lost 0 bases, and 12 bases stayed unmatched. This CDR3 comprises 18 residues. Germline values: CDR1 SGHRS, CDR2 YFSETQ. CDR3 coding DNA: TGCGCCAGCAGCTTGGAGAGGGCAGTTAGCGGGTCCTCCTACGAGCAGTACTTC. It is translated as CASSLERAVSGSSYEQYF.

The V call is TRBV29-1, the J call TRBJ1-1, with D hard to call. Per germline, CDR1 SQVTM and CDR2 ANQGSEA. This CDR3 has 12 amino acids. Trimming removed 4 bases at V and 2 bases at J, with 8 bases between. CDR3: CSVAADNTEAFF. The CDR3, as DNA: TGCAGCGTTGCGGCGGACAACACTGAAGCTTTCTTT.

This chain links TRBV6-1 with TRBJ2-1; the match to TRBD2 covers 11 bases. Losses at the gene ends were 1 base for V and 4 bases for J; bases not matched to a gene: 6. From germline, CDR1 is MNHNS and CDR2 SASEGT. CDR3 length: 17 residues. The DNA for the CDR3 is TGTGCCAGCAGTGAAGGGGGTGGGACTAGCGGTTACAATGAGCAGTTCTTC. Translated: CASSEGGGTSGYNEQFF.

For this clone: At one boundary the junction diverges from the germline segment, which might be a read error. The J gene is TRBJ1-1, the V gene TRBV6-4; D not certain. CDR1 and CDR2 from the germline V gene are MRHNA and SNTAGT. This CDR3 contains 15 residues. DNA for the CDR3: TGTGCCAGCAGTTACTCGGGGAGCATGAACACTGAAGCTTTCTTT. Its protein is CASSYSGSMNTEAFF.

CDR3 sequence (DNA): TGTGCCAGCAGTTCCTGGACTAGCGGGAGTTTCGAGCAGTACTTC. This translates into CASSSWTSGSFEQYF. The V call is TRBV28, the J call TRBJ2-7; 13 bases map to TRBD2. The germline gives CDR1 MDHEN, CDR2 SYDVKM. J lost 6 bases, V lost 4 bases, and 6 bases had no gene match. CDR3 length equals 15 residues.

The chain links TRBV11-2 to TRBJ2-5, with TRBD2 matching 8 bases. The CDR3 totals 15 residues. Germline V CDR1 and CDR2: SGHAT, FQNNGV. J gave up 5 bases and V 5 bases, and 10 bases lay outside the gene matches. CDR3 amino acids: CASSPIPEREETQYF. The CDR3 DNA sequence: TGTGCCAGCAGCCCTATCCCCGAGCGGGAGGAGACCCAGTACTTC. The whole variable domain, remainder taken from reference TRBV11-2 and TRBJ2-5, is EAGVAQSPRYKIIEKRQSVAFWCNPISGHATLYWYQQILGQGPKLLIQFQNNGVVDDSQLPKDRFSAERLKGVDSTLKIQPAKLEDSAVYLCASSPIPEREETQYFGPGTRLLVL.

The chain uses TRBV9 and TRBJ2-2, with 9 bases that match TRBD2. Trimming took 3 bases from V and 5 from J; bases not matched to a gene: 5. Germline-derived CDR1 and CDR2 are SGDLS and YYNGEE. The CDR3 spans 15 residues. Here the CDR3 DNA reads TGTGCCAGCAGCGCCATAGCGGGAGTTACCGGGGAGCTGTTTTTT. It translates to CASSAIAGVTGELFF.

This rearrangement joins TRBV9 to TRBJ1-1; 11 bases fit TRBD1. Germline trimming cut 4 bases from V and 6 bases from J; bases unmatched to any gene: 8. The CDR3 runs to 15 residues. CDR1 is SGDLS and CDR2 is YYNGEE in the germline V gene. CDR3 coding DNA: TGTGCCAGCAGCCCCGGGACAGGGGGAAAGTCTGAAGCTTTCTTT. Translation: CASSPGTGGKSEAFF. Filled out from reference TRBV9 and TRBJ1-1, the complete variable domain reads DSGVTQTPKHLITATGQRVTLRCSPRSGDLSVYWYQQSLDQGLQFLIQYYNGEERAKGNILERFSAQQFPDLHSELNLSSLELGDSALYFCASSPGTGGKSEAFFGQGTRLTVV.

This clone was counted between two and nine times. This chain links TRBV18 with TRBJ2-1, with D hard to call. Germline V gives CDR1 KGHSH, CDR2 LQKENI. This CDR3 has 15 residues. V was cut by 3 bases and J by 0 bases, with 9 bases left in between. The CDR3 DNA follows: TGTGCCAGCTCACCTCCGGGCTTCTCCTACAATGAGCAGTTCTTC. It encodes CASSPPGFSYNEQFF.

J is TRBJ2-1 and V is TRBV4-1, with D hard to call. Germline loops: CDR1 MGHRA, CDR2 YSYEKL. The V and J ends lost 1 base and 1 base respectively, with 11 bases between them. CDR3 length equals 16 residues. The chain's CDR3 is CASSQGSRGSYNEQFF. The CDR3 nucleotides read TGCGCCAGCAGCCAAGGTTCCCGTGGGTCCTACAATGAGCAGTTCTTC.

V gene TRBV6-5 combines with J gene TRBJ1-4; D is unclear. V lost 0 bases and J 10 bases, leaving 15 bases between the germline ends. The CDR3 is made up of 15 amino acids. Looked up from germline, CDR1 is MNHEY and CDR2 is SVGAGI. The chain's CDR3 is CASSYSPGSVGKLFF. The CDR3 nucleotides are TGTGCCAGCAGTTACTCTCCAGGCTCAGTTGGAAAACTGTTTTTT.

This clone has just a few counts. In DNA, the CDR3 is TGTGCCAGCTCATCCACAGGGCGGACTGAAGCTTTCTTT. Residues: CASSSTGRTEAFF. The J gene is TRBJ1-1, the V gene TRBV18, with D tentatively TRBD1 (6 bases). The CDR3 is 13 amino acids. Trimming took off 5 bases at V and 5 bases at J, with 12 bases between the two ends. Germline V CDR1 and CDR2: KGHSH, LQKENI.